This is a list of T cell receptor beta chains from one sample in a study of blood T cells in healthy people across ages. MiXCR, run by TCRdb on the 5' RACE reads, gives a single entry per CDR3 protein. This repertoire shows approximately 880,000 distinct CDR3 sequences, under 50% found once; its top ten account for around 15%. The sample comprised blood. The receptor set was obtained from a man aged 30-40 years in good health. CDR3s include the opening cysteine and the closing phenylalanine or tryptophan. Each record gives: J gene, clone size, D gene, V gene, CDR3 protein, CDR3 DNA. The D gene is left open where the match is weak. Clone size is shown for a subset of rows, as once, few, many or a class of expanded clone.

J gene: TRBJ1-2; clone size: few; D gene: .; V gene: TRBV21-1; CDR3 protein: CASSKERQGKGYGYTF; CDR3 DNA: TGTGCCAGCAGCAAAGAGAGGCAGGGAAAGGGGTATGGCTACACCTTC
J gene: TRBJ2-1; clone size: .; D gene: TRBD2; V gene: TRBV7-2; CDR3 protein: CASSDHGGAINEQFF; CDR3 DNA: TGTGCCAGCAGCGACCACGGGGGGGCCATAAATGAGCAGTTCTTC
J gene: TRBJ2-3; clone size: .; D gene: .; V gene: TRBV7-2; CDR3 protein: CASSPAAQSGTQYF; CDR3 DNA: TGTGCCAGCAGCCCTGCGGCACAGTCGGGCACGCAGTATTTT
J gene: TRBJ2-7; clone size: .; D gene: TRBD1; V gene: TRBV7-2; CDR3 protein: CASSWTGTGAPISYEQYF; CDR3 DNA: TGTGCCAGCAGCTGGACCGGGACAGGGGCCCCTATTTCCTACGAGCAGTACTTC
J gene: TRBJ2-5; clone size: .; D gene: .; V gene: TRBV6-5; CDR3 protein: CASSYTSEETQYF; CDR3 DNA: TGTGCCAGCAGTTATACGTCGGAAGAGACCCAGTACTTC
J gene: TRBJ2-1; clone size: once; D gene: TRBD1; V gene: TRBV7-3; CDR3 protein: CASSAPTGSSYNEQFF; CDR3 DNA: TGTGCCAGCAGCGCCCCGACAGGGAGCTCCTACAATGAGCAGTTCTTC
J gene: TRBJ1-2; clone size: few; D gene: .; V gene: TRBV7-2; CDR3 protein: CASSLGGAQGGYTF; CDR3 DNA: TGTGCCAGCAGCTTAGGGGGGGCGCAGGGGGGCTACACCTTC
J gene: TRBJ2-2; clone size: .; D gene: .; V gene: TRBV4-2; CDR3 protein: CASSQASRELYTGELFF; CDR3 DNA: TGTGCCAGCAGCCAAGCCTCCCGGGAGCTATACACCGGGGAGCTGTTTTTT
J gene: TRBJ2-5; clone size: .; D gene: .; V gene: TRBV10-3; CDR3 protein: CAIRAEETQYF; CDR3 DNA: TGTGCCATCAGGGCGGAAGAGACCCAGTACTTC
J gene: TRBJ1-2; clone size: once; D gene: .; V gene: TRBV4-3; CDR3 protein: CASSQDPGIHYGYTF; CDR3 DNA: TGCGCCAGCAGCCAAGATCCCGGAATACACTATGGCTACACCTTC
J gene: TRBJ1-2; clone size: .; D gene: TRBD1; V gene: TRBV27; CDR3 protein: CASSRQGDRGYTF; CDR3 DNA: TGTGCCAGCAGTAGACAGGGGGATAGGGGCTACACCTTC
J gene: TRBJ2-7; clone size: .; D gene: .; V gene: TRBV29-1; CDR3 protein: CSVQRYSPPDYSYEQYF; CDR3 DNA: TGCAGCGTCCAGAGGTACAGCCCTCCTGACTACTCCTACGAGCAGTACTTC
J gene: TRBJ2-5; clone size: .; D gene: .; V gene: TRBV27; CDR3 protein: CASSPQAYQETQYF; CDR3 DNA: TGTGCCAGCAGTCCCCAGGCGTACCAAGAGACCCAGTACTTC
J gene: TRBJ2-3; clone size: few; D gene: TRBD2; V gene: TRBV27; CDR3 protein: CASSRLAADTQYF; CDR3 DNA: TGTGCCAGCAGTAGACTAGCTGCAGATACGCAGTATTTT
J gene: TRBJ1-6; clone size: .; D gene: .; V gene: TRBV20-1; CDR3 protein: CSARIGHRGDNSPLHF; CDR3 DNA: TGCAGTGCTAGAATCGGCCATCGGGGAGATAATTCACCCCTCCACTTT
J gene: TRBJ2-7; clone size: .; D gene: TRBD2; V gene: TRBV20-1; CDR3 protein: CSAPATSGGGYEQYF; CDR3 DNA: TGCAGTGCTCCCGCGACTAGCGGGGGGGGATACGAGCAGTACTTC
J gene: TRBJ2-3; clone size: .; D gene: TRBD1; V gene: TRBV7-2; CDR3 protein: CASSLEDRAPDTQYF; CDR3 DNA: TGTGCCAGCAGCCTGGAGGACAGGGCCCCAGATACGCAGTATTTT
J gene: TRBJ1-6; clone size: .; D gene: .; V gene: TRBV6-5; CDR3 protein: CASSFLRGILTYNSPLHF; CDR3 DNA: TGTGCCAGCAGTTTCCTCCGGGGGATTCTTACCTATAATTCACCCCTCCACTTT
J gene: TRBJ2-1; clone size: .; D gene: .; V gene: TRBV4-1; CDR3 protein: CASSHSPGTINEQFF; CDR3 DNA: TGCGCCAGCAGCCATTCCCCCGGGACGATTAATGAGCAGTTCTTC
J gene: TRBJ1-2; clone size: .; D gene: .; V gene: TRBV27; CDR3 protein: CANSSHRDDYGYTF; CDR3 DNA: TGTGCCAACAGCTCCCACAGGGATGACTATGGCTACACCTTC
J gene: TRBJ2-7; clone size: .; D gene: .; V gene: TRBV6-1; CDR3 protein: CASRTLGYEQYF; CDR3 DNA: TGTGCCAGCAGAACGCTAGGATACGAGCAGTACTTC
J gene: TRBJ2-3; clone size: .; D gene: .; V gene: TRBV4-3; CDR3 protein: CASNQGEGGTDTQYF; CDR3 DNA: TGCGCCAGCAACCAAGGAGAAGGGGGGACAGATACGCAGTATTTT
J gene: TRBJ2-7; clone size: few; D gene: .; V gene: TRBV6-5; CDR3 protein: CASSYSAGAAYEQYF; CDR3 DNA: TGTGCCAGCAGTTACTCGGCAGGGGCGGCCTACGAGCAGTACTTC
J gene: TRBJ2-5; clone size: .; D gene: .; V gene: TRBV5-1; CDR3 protein: CASSLTSRSEETQYF; CDR3 DNA: TGCGCCAGCAGCTTGACTAGCCGTAGTGAAGAGACCCAGTACTTC
J gene: TRBJ2-7; clone size: few; D gene: .; V gene: TRBV20-1; CDR3 protein: CSARDRLDYEQYF; CDR3 DNA: TGCAGTGCTAGAGATAGACTAGACTACGAGCAGTACTTC
J gene: TRBJ2-1; clone size: .; D gene: .; V gene: TRBV28; CDR3 protein: CASPASGSLFSYNEQFF; CDR3 DNA: TGTGCCAGCCCAGCATCCGGCAGCCTCTTCTCCTACAATGAGCAGTTCTTC
J gene: TRBJ2-7; clone size: .; D gene: .; V gene: TRBV7-9; CDR3 protein: CASERLPYEQYF; CDR3 DNA: TGTGCCAGCGAACGTCTCCCCTACGAGCAGTACTTC
J gene: TRBJ2-3; clone size: few; D gene: TRBD1; V gene: TRBV29-1; CDR3 protein: CSVERQGATDTQYF; CDR3 DNA: TGCAGCGTTGAAAGGCAGGGGGCAACAGATACGCAGTATTTT
J gene: TRBJ1-2; clone size: once; D gene: TRBD1; V gene: TRBV6-1; CDR3 protein: CASSEAPRTGFYTF; CDR3 DNA: TGTGCCAGCAGTGAAGCGCCAAGGACAGGGTTTTACACCTTC
J gene: TRBJ2-6; clone size: .; D gene: .; V gene: TRBV4-3; CDR3 protein: CASSQDPISGANVLTF; CDR3 DNA: TGCGCCAGCAGCCAAGATCCGATCTCGGGGGCCAACGTCCTGACTTTC
J gene: TRBJ1-1; clone size: .; D gene: .; V gene: TRBV3-1; CDR3 protein: CASSQGRRTEAFF; CDR3 DNA: TGTGCCAGCAGCCAAGGTAGACGCACTGAAGCTTTCTTT
J gene: TRBJ2-3; clone size: many; D gene: .; V gene: TRBV5-1; CDR3 protein: CASSSGPTDTQYF; CDR3 DNA: TGCGCCAGCAGCTCCGGTCCGACAGATACGCAGTATTTT
J gene: TRBJ2-3; clone size: many; D gene: .; V gene: TRBV29-1; CDR3 protein: CSVERSGSTDTQYF; CDR3 DNA: TGCAGCGTTGAAAGGTCGGGGAGCACAGATACGCAGTATTTT
J gene: TRBJ2-7; clone size: .; D gene: TRBD2; V gene: TRBV29-1; CDR3 protein: CSVWTSGAGYEQYF; CDR3 DNA: TGCAGCGTTTGGACTAGCGGGGCGGGCTACGAGCAGTACTTC
J gene: TRBJ1-4; clone size: few; D gene: .; V gene: TRBV27; CDR3 protein: CASLPTRTVRNEKLFF; CDR3 DNA: TGTGCCAGCCTACCTACGCGGACAGTAAGAAATGAAAAACTGTTTTTT
J gene: TRBJ2-5; clone size: .; D gene: .; V gene: TRBV2; CDR3 protein: CASSLRSPMETQYF; CDR3 DNA: TGTGCCAGCTCTCTCCGGAGCCCAATGGAGACCCAGTACTTC
J gene: TRBJ2-3; clone size: few; D gene: TRBD1; V gene: TRBV4-3; CDR3 protein: CASSRRTGLSDTQYF; CDR3 DNA: TGCGCCAGCAGCCGAAGGACAGGGTTGTCAGATACGCAGTATTTT
J gene: TRBJ1-6; clone size: .; D gene: TRBD1; V gene: TRBV12-3/TRBV12-4; CDR3 protein: CASRTGEIYNSPLHF; CDR3 DNA: TGTGCCAGCAGAACAGGGGAAATCTATAATTCACCCCTCCACTTT
J gene: TRBJ1-1; clone size: .; D gene: .; V gene: TRBV20-1; CDR3 protein: CSASGRARTVSDTEAFF; CDR3 DNA: TGCAGTGCTAGTGGGAGGGCAAGGACCGTGTCCGACACTGAAGCTTTCTTT
J gene: TRBJ2-3; clone size: .; D gene: TRBD2; V gene: TRBV20-1; CDR3 protein: CSARLVAGSDTQYF; CDR3 DNA: TGCAGTGCTAGACTCGTAGCGGGGTCAGATACGCAGTATTTT
J gene: TRBJ1-1; clone size: .; D gene: .; V gene: TRBV6-1; CDR3 protein: CASSVEQNTEAFF; CDR3 DNA: TGTGCCAGCAGTGTAGAGCAGAACACTGAAGCTTTCTTT
J gene: TRBJ2-3; clone size: .; D gene: TRBD2; V gene: TRBV7-9; CDR3 protein: CASSYSGGGITDTQYF; CDR3 DNA: TGTGCCAGCAGCTACAGCGGGGGCGGTATCACAGATACGCAGTATTTT
J gene: TRBJ1-1; clone size: .; D gene: .; V gene: TRBV29-1; CDR3 protein: CSANKGAGLAAKTEAFF; CDR3 DNA: TGCAGCGCCAATAAAGGGGCGGGTTTAGCCGCAAAAACTGAAGCTTTCTTT